This TCR beta chain was retrieved from a study of spatial heterogeneity in lung cancer. TCRdb re-analysed the 5' RACE reads in MiXCR, keeping a single row per CDR3 protein. This repertoire shows about 45,000 distinct CDR3 sequences, 12% to 15% found once; its top ten account for 56%. Time point here: sample taken at primary tumor resection. Unsorted tumor, nontumor lung tissue or cryopreserved PBMC supplied the whole RNA. Patients with untreated early-stage non-small cell lung cancer, numbering 72, were the donors. Trimming removed 0 bases from V and 5 bases from J, with 10 bases in between. This CDR3 is built from 13 residues. CDR1 and CDR2 (germline): DFQATT, SNEGSKA (reference sequence). This clonotype turned up a few times.

Sequenced here: PBMCs, sampled at surgery. This TCR came from a male donor with early-stage non-small cell lung cancer. The chain carries TRBV20-1 and TRBJ1-1; a weak D match, TRBD1 (6 bases). The CDR3 nucleotides read TGCAGTGCTAGAGACAGGGGATGGACTGAAGCTTTCTTT. Translating it yields CSARDRGWTEAFF.